Listed here are 21 T cell receptor beta chains from one sample, sequenced in a study of cytomegalovirus exposure and HLA in healthy donors. PCR primers comprised 60 Vbeta and 13 Jbeta primers. Only in-frame clones appear in the TCRdb table, and some are missing; sequencing was by immunoSEQ multiplex PCR. The table shows about 180,000 clones, with around 78% occurring only once. The sequenced sample consisted of PBMCs. The receptors were sampled from a woman aged 45 to 65 in good health and CMV-seropositive.

The rearrangement links TRBV29-1 to TRBJ1-1; possibly TRBD1 for D (5 bases). Trimming left V 6 bases short and J 4 bases short, with 15 bases between. The CDR3 runs to 13 residues. Germline CDR1 is SQVTM and CDR2 is ANQGSEA. CDR3 nucleotides: TGCAGCGTGACATCAGGGTGGGGCACTGAAGCTTTCTTT. Amino acids: CSVTSGWGTEAFF.

This clone was observed a few times. This chain joins TRBV19 and TRBJ1-2; 7 bases are shared with TRBD1. The germline V gene has CDR1 LNHDA and CDR2 SQIVND (reference sequence). Losses at the gene ends were 7 bases for V and 4 bases for J; bases not matched to a gene: 12. This CDR3 has 15 residues. CDR3 DNA sequence: TGTGCCAGTACCCAAACTGAGCGGACAGGCTATGGCTACACCTTC. It codes for CASTQTERTGYGYTF.

The gene calls are TRBV19 and TRBJ1-2; D not certain. Between the trimmed V and J ends, which lost 4 bases and 5 bases, there was a span of 11 bases. The CDR3 is 13 amino acids. Germline CDR1 and CDR2: LNHDA and SQIVND (reference sequence). The CDR3 spells CASSTVGGYGYTF. The DNA of the CDR3 is TGTGCCAGTAGTACCGTGGGAGGGTATGGCTACACCTTC.

V is TRBV7-9 and J is TRBJ2-1, with D possibly being TRBD1 (5 bases). V was trimmed by 3 bases and J by 14 bases, leaving 14 bases between them. CDR1 SEHNR and CDR2 FQNEAQ come from the germline V gene (reference sequence). The CDR3 contains 12 residues. The CDR3: CASSLGNGREFF. The CDR3 DNA reads as TGTGCCAGCAGCTTGGGGAACGGCAGGGAGTTCTTC. Full variable domain (outside the CDR3, taken from reference TRBV7-9 and TRBJ2-1): DTGVSQNPRHKITKRGQNVTFRCDPISEHNRLYWYRQTLGQGPEFLTYFQNEAQLEKSRLLSDRFSAERPKGSFSTLEIQRTEQGDSAMYLCASSLGNGREFFGPGTRLTVL.

The chain carries TRBV5-4 and TRBJ2-3, with 15 bases matching TRBD2. From germline, CDR1 is SGHNT and CDR2 YYREEE (reference sequence). After removal of 4 bases from V and 6 bases from J, the junction contained 6 bases not matched to a gene. This CDR3 comprises 16 residues. DNA of the CDR3: TGTGCCAGCAGCCGGACTAGCGGGGGGGCGGGGGATACGCAGTATTTT. Its protein product is CASSRTSGGAGDTQYF.

This clone was counted a single time. The chain links TRBV28 to TRBJ1-2; tentative D call: TRBD1 (6 bases). Germline V gene sequence: CDR1 MDHEN, CDR2 SYDVKM. The CDR3 has 15 amino acids. Trimming stripped 4 bases from V and 2 bases from J, with 14 bases between. DNA of the CDR3: TGTGCCAGCAGTTGGGCCCCTCAGGGGAACTATGGCTACACCTTC. Its translation: CASSWAPQGNYGYTF.

The rearrangement joins TRBV7-9 to TRBJ2-1, with D possibly matching TRBD2 (6 bases). With 4 bases removed from V and 0 bases from J, the gap between germline ends came to 19 bases. The CDR3 is 18 amino acids. Germline V gene lookup returns CDR1 SEHNR and CDR2 FQNEAQ (reference sequence). CDR3 loop: CASSSIVGGVGSYNEQFF. CDR3 nucleotides: TGTGCCAGCAGCTCGATAGTGGGGGGAGTAGGCTCCTACAATGAGCAGTTCTTC.

This clone has a handful of counts. The V and J genes are TRBV11-3 and TRBJ2-7, with 9 bases aligning to TRBD2. Germline lookup yields CDR1 SGHNT and CDR2 YENEEA. This CDR3 region has 18 residues. The V segment lost 1 base and the J segment 2 bases; nucleotides outside the gene matches: 12. The DNA of the CDR3 is TGTGCCAGCAGCTTAGTTCTGCGGGGGGGCGCGAGGACCTACGAGCAGTACTTC. It encodes CASSLVLRGGARTYEQYF.

The CDR3 protein is CSVVGGKAVDEQYF. The CDR3 nucleotides are TGCAGCGTTGTGGGGGGGAAGGCGGTCGACGAGCAGTACTTC. The chain uses TRBV29-1 and TRBJ2-7; 7 bases match TRBD2. The CDR3 is made up of 14 amino acids. CDR1 is SQVTM and CDR2 is ANQGSEA in the germline V gene. The trim removed 4 bases at V and 5 bases at J, leaving 11 bases unmatched.

The V gene is TRBV11-2, the J gene TRBJ2-6; no clear D. The germline gives CDR1 SGHAT, CDR2 FQNNGV. This CDR3 spans 15 amino acids. V gave up 5 bases and J gave up 0 bases, with 8 bases separating them. CDR3 nucleotide sequence: TGTGCCAGCAGCGCGGTCCACTCTGGGGCCAACGTCCTGACTTTC. Amino acid sequence: CASSAVHSGANVLTF.

The chain recombines TRBV1 with TRBJ2-5; the table's D call, TRBD1, was not checked against the DNA. TRBV1 has pseudogene status. The CDR3 is 19 residues long. The CDR3 loop is CTSSQDKTPGQGRKETQYF. In nucleotides, the CDR3 is TGCACCAGCAGCCAAGATAAAACCCCCGGACAGGGGAGGAAAGAGACCCAGTACTTC.

The chain's CDR3 is CSVTRGQGPQETQYF. CDR3 nucleotide sequence: TGCAGCGTTACACGCGGACAGGGGCCCCAAGAGACCCAGTACTTC. The chain links TRBV29-1 to TRBJ2-5, with TRBD1 matching 9 bases. The ends lost 5 bases at V and 1 base at J; junction bases unmatched: 8. Germline CDR1 reads SQVTM; CDR2 reads ANQGSEA. This CDR3 spans 15 amino acids.

This clone was seen more than once but under ten times. This chain connects TRBV7-2 to TRBJ2-1; D is possibly TRBD2 (6 bases). There are 13 residues in the CDR3. Between the trimmed V and J ends, which lost 2 bases and 9 bases, there was a span of 11 bases. CDR1 SGHTA and CDR2 FQGNSA come from the germline V gene. The chain's CDR3 is CASSLNGEAEQFF. As DNA, the CDR3 is TGTGCCAGCAGCTTAAACGGGGAGGCTGAGCAGTTCTTC. The variable domain in full, with the rest retrieved from reference TRBV7-2 and TRBJ2-1, is GAGVSQSPSNKVTEKGKDVELRCDPISGHTALYWYRQSLGQGLEFLIYFQGNSAPDKSGLPSDRFSAERTGGSVSTLTIQRTQQEDSAVYLCASSLNGEAEQFFGPGTRLTVL.

V gene TRBV9 combines with J gene TRBJ1-5; 8 nucleotides align to TRBD1. The CDR3 runs 15 residues. CDR1 is SGDLS, CDR2 YYNGEE, per germline. After removal of 2 bases from V and 3 bases from J, the junction contained 4 bases not matched to a gene. The CDR3 nucleotides read TGTGCCAGCAGCGTTGGACAGGGCCTCAATCAGCCCCAGCATTTT. It yields the protein CASSVGQGLNQPQHF. Looking up the rest from reference TRBV9 and TRBJ1-5 gives the full variable domain: DSGVTQTPKHLITATGQRVTLRCSPRSGDLSVYWYQQSLDQGLQFLIQYYNGEERAKGNILERFSAQQFPDLHSELNLSSLELGDSALYFCASSVGQGLNQPQHFGDGTRLSIL.

This clone was recorded a few times. The genes are TRBV5-1 and TRBJ1-1, with a tentative D call TRBD1 (5 bases). Germline lookup yields CDR1 SGHRS and CDR2 YFSETQ. There are 14 residues in the CDR3. The V end was cut by 6 bases, the J end by 4 bases, with 16 bases between. This CDR3 reads CASTSYGGSTEAFF. As DNA, the CDR3 is TGCGCCAGCACTTCATACGGGGGGAGCACTGAAGCTTTCTTT.

This chain joins TRBV2 and TRBJ2-5, with D maybe TRBD2 (7 bases). The germline V gene has CDR1 SNHLY and CDR2 FYNNEI. CDR3 length: 14 residues. Between the trimmed V and J ends, which lost 5 bases and 1 base, there was a span of 11 bases. The CDR3, as DNA: TGTGCCAGCAGTCTCCGGGGGGCCCAAGAGACCCAGTACTTC. This gives the protein CASSLRGAQETQYF. Combining the CDR3 with reference TRBV2 and TRBJ2-5 gives the whole variable domain EPEVTQTPSHQVTQMGQEVILRCVPISNHLYFYWYRQILGQKVEFLVSFYNNEISEKSEIFDDQFSVERPDGSNFTLKIRSTKLEDSAMYFCASSLRGAQETQYFGPGTRLLVL.

The chain links TRBV7-2 to TRBJ1-5; D unresolved. Per germline, CDR1 SGHTA and CDR2 FQGNSA. The CDR3 is 12 amino acids. V shed 5 bases and J shed 3 bases, with 5 bases lying between them. DNA of the CDR3: TGTGCCAGCAGCCGTCCCAATCAGCCCCAGCATTTT. Translating it yields CASSRPNQPQHF.

This chain's CDR3 is CASSSGSWRPLGGEQYF. The CDR3, as DNA: TGTGCCAGCAGCTCCGGCTCGTGGCGGCCCTTGGGTGGGGAGCAGTACTTC. The chain recombines TRBV5-6 with TRBJ2-5, with D possibly matching TRBD2 (5 bases). The V gene lost 3 bases and the J gene lost 11 bases, with 29 bases spanning the gap. Germline V gives CDR1 SGHDT, CDR2 YYEEEE. The CDR3 contains 17 residues.

The chain carries TRBV5-1 and TRBJ2-2; 13 bases line up with TRBD2. Losses at the gene ends were 4 bases for V and 6 bases for J; bases not matched to a gene: 6. Germline loops: CDR1 SGHRS, CDR2 YFSETQ. This CDR3 is built from 16 residues. This CDR3 is CASSTGLAGRAGELFF. The CDR3 DNA follows: TGCGCCAGCAGCACGGGACTAGCGGGAAGGGCCGGGGAGCTGTTTTTT.

The chain uses TRBV9 and TRBJ1-2; maybe TRBD1 (5 bases). CDR1 SGDLS and CDR2 YYNGEE come from the germline V gene. Trimming pared 4 bases from V and 3 bases from J, leaving 16 bases between. The CDR3 is 15 residues long. The chain's CDR3 is CASSTTAGTDYGYTF. The CDR3 nucleotides read TGTGCCAGCAGCACCACGGCGGGGACCGACTATGGCTACACCTTC. The whole variable domain, remainder taken from reference TRBV9 and TRBJ1-2, is DSGVTQTPKHLITATGQRVTLRCSPRSGDLSVYWYQQSLDQGLQFLIQYYNGEERAKGNILERFSAQQFPDLHSELNLSSLELGDSALYFCASSTTAGTDYGYTFGSGTRLTVV.

The chain combines TRBV29-1 with TRBJ2-7; 9 nucleotides match TRBD1. Germline V CDR1 and CDR2: SQVTM, ANQGSEA. CDR3 length: 13 amino acids. V lost 5 bases and J lost 3; bases outside the gene matches: 5. The chain's CDR3 is CSVSGTGLYEQYF. The CDR3 bases are TGCAGCGTTTCCGGGACAGGGCTCTACGAGCAGTACTTC.